A single T cell receptor beta chain is shown here with its context. The table came from immunoSEQ multiplex PCR; TCRdb's copy has only in-frame clones and leaves some out. Among about 150,000 clones listed, 91% were seen once. These data originate in a study of blood T cell repertoires in COVID-19. The overall study: Both acute and convalescent COVID-19 samples were obtained from the United States, Italy and Spain.

Trimming cost V 5 bases and J 6 bases; bases outside gene matches: 7. The CDR3 totals 15 residues. CDR1 is SGHTA and CDR2 is FQGTGA in the germline V gene. This receptor was obtained from a man aged 50-60 years with acute or convalescent COVID-19. Sequencing was done on a sample of peripheral blood. The chain is built from TRBV7-3 and TRBJ2-7, with 13 bases that match TRBD2. The CDR3 DNA follows: TGTGCCAGCAGCCGTGGACTAGCGGGAGATCGCGAGCAGTACTTC. Amino acid sequence: CASSRGLAGDREQYF.